This T cell receptor beta chain came from a study of early T cells in non-severe SARS-CoV-2 infection. Study in general: The sequenced material was bulk RNA from unsorted whole blood, and its chains were unpaired. Whole-study findings and limits: Anti-spike CD8 specificities were favored by VDJdb matching, whose results missed private and CD4 specificities.

This clonotype was counted at least ten times. Its target is unknown. The V gene's germline CDR1 is MNHNY and CDR2 SVGAGI (reference sequence). The CDR3 has 13 residues. Trimming shortened V by 5 bases and J by 5 bases, and 12 bases separated the two germline ends. TCRdb redid the calling of the 5' RACE reads with MiXCR, one entry per CDR3 protein. Altogether fewer than 65,000 distinct CDR3 sequences are present, approximately 12% being singletons, with the ten largest covering about 1.4%. The TCR was taken from an adult who was a healthcare worker with PCR-confirmed SARS-CoV-2 infection or an uninfected control (not recorded which). This chain connects TRBV6-6 to TRBJ1-1; tentatively, D is TRBD1 (6 bases). Sequenced material: whole blood. CDR3 residues: CASSAPGVTEAFF. CDR3 in DNA: TGTGCCAGCAGTGCCCCAGGGGTTACTGAAGCTTTCTTT.